This T cell receptor (beta chain) was sequenced in a study of T cells in Graves' hyperthyroidism and ophthalmopathy. For the study at large: At the time of initial diagnosis and before any treatment, peripheral blood was collected.

Study results and caveats: Blood samples included most of the expanded thyroid clonotypes exceeding 0.001.

Regarding this clonotype: What it binds is unknown.

Trimming removed 7 bases at V and 2 bases at J, with 5 bases between. Germline lookup yields CDR1 SQVTM and CDR2 ANQGSEA. This CDR3 has 11 residues. From RNA transcripts, TCR beta CDR3 regions were amplified. The TCR CDR3 was amplified in a first-round RT-PCR using the HTBI primer set. One entry per CDR3 protein results from TCRdb running MiXCR on the multiplex PCR reads. The data hold roughly 380,000 distinct CDR3 sequences, with about an eighth observed a single time. Sample: blood. This clonotype originated in a woman between 18 and 29 years old with Graves' hyperthyroidism. The rearrangement links TRBV29-1 to TRBJ2-2; no reliable D call. The CDR3 region has the DNA TGCAGCGCACTAAACACCGGGGAGCTGTTTTTT. Its protein product is CSALNTGELFF.